This passage covers 31 T cell receptor beta chains from one sample sequenced in a study of CD8+CD57+ T cells in acquired aplastic anemia. TCR beta VDJ combinations and CDR3 sequences were profiled from genomic DNA. TCRdb analysed the reads with MiXCR anew, one entry per CDR3 protein. The sample yields hundreds of thousands of distinct CDR3 sequences, about 44% seen once. CD8+CD57+ cell expansion, shown by flow cytometry, had occurred in the patients selected for sequencing. The sequencing sample was made of sorted CD4+, CD8+, or CD8+CD57+ T cells (not recorded which) from PBMCs. Every receptor here comes from a human donor with aplastic anemia.

This sequence joins TRBV12-3 or TRBV12-4 and TRBJ1-6; D unclear. The CDR3 is 13 amino acids. V lost 2 bases and J 7 bases, leaving 6 bases between the germline ends. CDR3 bases: TGTGCCAGCAGTTTAATGGGGAATTCACCCCTCCACTTT. This encodes CASSLMGNSPLHF.

The chain uses TRBV6-2 or TRBV6-3 and TRBJ2-3, with D unclear. This CDR3 spans 13 amino acids. CDR1 and CDR2 from the germline V gene are MNHEY and SVGEGT. With 3 bases removed from V and 2 bases from J, the gap between germline ends came to 6 bases. CDR3 DNA sequence: TGTGCCAGCAGTTATGGATACACAGATACGCAGTATTTT. This encodes CASSYGYTDTQYF.

This clonotype was seen many times. CDR3 in DNA: TGCGCCAGCAGCCAAGTGGGGGGTGGTGTAGCTGACGCTGAAGCTTTCTTT. It translates to CASSQVGGGVADAEAFF. This chain joins TRBV4-3 and TRBJ1-1; a weak D match, TRBD1 (5 bases). The CDR3 has 17 amino acids. V dropped 1 base and J dropped 6 bases, with 21 bases sitting between them. The V gene's germline CDR1 is LGHNA and CDR2 YSLEER.

This clonotype appeared many times. The chain carries TRBV7-9 and TRBJ2-7; D is uncertain. V lost 5 bases and J lost 0, with 11 bases in between. The germline gives CDR1 SEHNR, CDR2 FQNEAQ (reference sequence). This CDR3 has 14 residues. The CDR3 DNA reads TGTGCCAGCAGCCCACCGGAAAGCTCCTACGAGCAGTACTTC. It yields the protein CASSPPESSYEQYF.

This chain connects TRBV5-1 to TRBJ1-1, with 7 bases that match TRBD1. The V segment lost 1 base and the J segment 3 bases; nucleotides outside the gene matches: 6. Germline lookup yields CDR1 SGHRS and CDR2 YFSETQ. The length of the CDR3 is 15 residues. The CDR3 spells CASSLLDRDDTEAFF. In DNA form, the CDR3 reads TGCGCCAGCAGCTTGCTCGACAGGGATGACACTGAAGCTTTCTTT.

The chain employs TRBV5-1 and TRBJ1-2; D possibly corresponds to TRBD1 (5 bases). The V gene lost 6 bases and the J gene lost 11 bases, with 20 bases spanning the gap. Germline-derived CDR1 and CDR2 are SGHRS and YFSETQ. CDR3 length: 13 residues. The CDR3 spells CASKPNLGAGYTF. The CDR3 nucleotides are TGCGCCAGCAAACCTAATCTTGGGGCAGGGTACACCTTC.

This clonotype was observed at least ten times. This chain connects TRBV7-9 to TRBJ1-2; D unresolved. The CDR3 is 14 amino acids. V lost 3 bases and J 6 bases, leaving 14 bases between the germline ends. CDR1 is SEHNR, CDR2 FQNEAQ, per germline (reference sequence). The CDR3 is CASSFLGSDDGYTF. DNA for the CDR3: TGTGCCAGCAGCTTCCTGGGTTCGGACGATGGCTACACCTTC.

The rearrangement uses TRBV6-4 and TRBJ1-6; D ambiguous. Trimming took off 0 bases at V and 10 bases at J, with 13 bases between the two ends. Germline V CDR1 and CDR2: MRHNA, SNTAGT. This CDR3 region has 15 residues. CDR3 protein: CASSDSVSGDSPLHF. The CDR3 nucleotides are TGTGCCAGCAGTGACTCGGTTTCCGGAGACTCACCCCTCCACTTT.

The CDR3 DNA reads as TGTGCCAGCAGCGTGGGGACCGGGTTAGGGCTGGAGACCCAGTACTTC. Its translation is CASSVGTGLGLETQYF. The chain employs TRBV7-9 and TRBJ2-5; possibly TRBD1 or TRBD2 for D (5 bases each). Germline V gene sequence: CDR1 SEHNR, CDR2 FQNEAQ (reference sequence). The CDR3 contains 16 residues. With 5 bases removed from V and 5 bases from J, the gap between germline ends came to 21 bases.

To note about this clonotype: One end of the junction fails to match germline, which may point to a read error. The V and J genes are TRBV6-4 and TRBJ1-4; D unresolved. The CDR3 extends over 17 amino acids. Germline CDR1 and CDR2: MRHNA and SNTAGT. CDR3 DNA sequence: TGTGCCAGCAGTTACTCGACTCGCAGGCGGAATAATGAAAAACTGTTTTTT. Protein sequence: CASSYSTRRRNNEKLFF.

The chain is built from TRBV20-1 and TRBJ1-6, with a possible D match to TRBD1 (6 bases). Trimming cost V 4 bases and J 9 bases, with 16 bases left between them. The CDR3 is 14 amino acids. Looked up from germline, CDR1 is DFQATT and CDR2 is SNEGSKA (reference sequence). The CDR3 region has the DNA TGCAGTGCTACTACCGGGACACGGACTTCACCCCTCCACTTT. Protein: CSATTGTRTSPLHF.

Ten or more counts support this clonotype. This chain uses TRBV7-2 with TRBJ2-1, with 7 bases fitting TRBD2. CDR1 and CDR2 from the germline V gene are SGHTA and FQGNSA. The J segment lost 4 bases and the V segment lost 4 bases, leaving 10 bases of the junction unmatched. This CDR3 is built from 16 residues. The CDR3 nucleotides are TGTGCCAGCAGCTCATCCCTCCGGACTAGATACAATGAGCAGTTCTTC. As protein: CASSSSLRTRYNEQFF.

V and J are TRBV7-9 and TRBJ2-3; 15 bases fit TRBD2. CDR1 is SEHNR, CDR2 FQNEAQ, per germline (reference sequence). V shed 5 bases, J shed 3 bases, and the junction held 6 bases outside the gene matches. CDR3 length: 17 amino acids. The CDR3 here is CASSPGLAGGPTDTQYF. The CDR3 DNA reads TGTGCCAGCAGCCCCGGACTAGCGGGAGGGCCTACAGATACGCAGTATTTT. Using reference TRBV7-9 and TRBJ2-3 for the parts outside the CDR3, the full variable domain is DTGVSQNPRHKITKRGQNVTFRCDPISEHNRLYWYRQTLGQGPEFLTYFQNEAQLEKSRLLSDRFSAERPKGSFSTLEIQRTEQGDSAMYLCASSPGLAGGPTDTQYFGPGTRLTVL.

As to this clonotype: One junction end does not reproduce the germline sequence, and a read error may be involved. The chain couples TRBV2 to TRBJ2-1; no clear D. The CDR3 covers 15 residues. CDR1 is SNHLY, CDR2 FYNNEI, per germline. CDR3 sequence reads: CASSDGTADGDEQFF. The CDR3 DNA reads TGCGCCAGCAGTGACGGCACAGCCGACGGCGATGAGCAGTTCTTC.

The V and J genes are TRBV20-1 and TRBJ2-7, with a possible D match to TRBD2 (6 bases). This CDR3 is built from 14 residues. Germline V gene sequence: CDR1 DFQATT, CDR2 SNEGSKA (reference sequence). The V end lost 3 bases, the J end lost 2 bases, and 14 bases lay between the germline ends. CDR3: CSASPQGLTYEQYF. CDR3 coding DNA: TGCAGTGCTAGTCCGCAGGGACTGACCTACGAGCAGTACTTC.

Only one count was recorded for this clonotype. V gene TRBV12-3 or TRBV12-4 combines with J gene TRBJ1-5; D not resolved. The CDR3 contains 14 residues. Trimming pared 5 bases from V and 5 bases from J, leaving 13 bases between. CDR3 bases: TGTGCCAGCAGTCCCCTGCAGGCGGATCAGCCCCAGCATTTT. The encoded protein is CASSPLQADQPQHF.

The J gene is TRBJ1-2, the V gene TRBV29-1; D remains ambiguous. The CDR3 is made up of 11 amino acids. Germline loops: CDR1 SQVTM, CDR2 ANQGSEA. The V gene lost 0 bases and the J gene lost 5 bases, with 4 bases spanning the gap. CDR3 bases: TGCAGCGTTGAAGATCAATATGGCTACACCTTC. Translation: CSVEDQYGYTF.

This clonotype was detected only once. The rearrangement joins TRBV6-6 to TRBJ2-1; possibly TRBD1 or TRBD2 for D (5 bases each). Per the germline V gene, CDR1 is MNHNY and CDR2 is SVGAGI (reference sequence). The ends were cut back, 6 bases at V and 0 bases at J, with 15 bases in the middle. The CDR3 totals 16 residues. The CDR3 DNA follows: TGTGCCAGCAGAAGAGGGACCCCAAGCTCCTACAATGAGCAGTTCTTC. Encoded protein: CASRRGTPSSYNEQFF.

This clonotype was recorded a few times. The junction and the germline gene differ at one end; a read error may be behind it. This chain joins TRBV10-3 and TRBJ2-1; 10 bases match TRBD2. The CDR3 contains 15 residues. Germline V gives CDR1 ENHRY, CDR2 SYGVKD. The CDR3 coding sequence is TGTGCCAGCAGTGGCCGCCTAGCGGGAGTAACCGAGCAGTTCTTC. Protein sequence: CASSGRLAGVTEQFF.

The chain is built from TRBV20-1 and TRBJ1-5; maybe TRBD1 (6 bases). V dropped 5 bases and J dropped 5 bases, with 22 bases sitting between them. Germline loops: CDR1 DFQATT, CDR2 SNEGSKA (reference sequence). This CDR3 is 16 amino acids long. The CDR3 DNA reads as TGCAGTGCTGGGGAGGGGGGCAGGGGAGGAGATCAGCCCCAGCATTTT. Encoded protein: CSAGEGGRGGDQPQHF.

The rearrangement uses TRBV5-6 and TRBJ2-5; TRBD1 matches 10 bases. The CDR3 has 14 residues. V lost 5 bases to trimming and J lost 3 bases; unmatched junction nucleotides: 4. The germline CDR1 and CDR2 sequences are SGHDT and YYEEEE. CDR3 amino acids: CASREGTGEETQYF. For the CDR3, the DNA is TGTGCCAGCAGAGAGGGGACAGGGGAAGAGACCCAGTACTTC.

V usage is TRBV7-9 and J usage is TRBJ2-7; 9 bases match TRBD2. Looked up from germline, CDR1 is SEHNR and CDR2 is FQNEAQ (reference sequence). V lost 5 bases, J lost 1 base, and 15 bases stayed unmatched. The CDR3 length is 18 residues. CDR3 amino acids: CASSPAVAGAFSSYEQYF. As DNA, the CDR3 is TGTGCCAGCAGCCCCGCCGTAGCGGGGGCCTTCAGTTCCTACGAGCAGTACTTC.

This clonotype has a count of ten or more. V gene TRBV7-8 combines with J gene TRBJ2-1; D gene ambiguous. This CDR3 is built from 12 residues. The ends were cut back, 1 base at V and 7 bases at J, with 5 bases in the middle. The germline V gene has CDR1 SGHVS and CDR2 FQNEAQ. This CDR3 is CASSLGLNEQFF. CDR3 DNA: TGTGCCAGCAGCTTAGGGTTAAATGAGCAGTTCTTC.

Note on this clonotype: This could be a read error, since a much larger clone is one nucleotide away. The chain has TRBV7-4 and TRBJ2-1, with TRBD1 identical over 7 bases. CDR1 is SGHVT, CDR2 SQSDAQ, per germline. The ends lost 2 bases at V and 6 bases at J; junction bases unmatched: 10. The CDR3 loop spans 16 amino acids. CDR3 loop: CASSLYRKTGSNEQFF. CDR3 in DNA: TGTGCCAGCAGCTTATACAGGAAGACAGGGTCCAATGAGCAGTTCTTC.

This clonotype appeared a few times. V usage is TRBV7-8 and J usage is TRBJ2-7; TRBD2 matches 9 bases. The CDR3 length is 16 residues. The ends lost 1 base at V and 2 bases at J; junction bases unmatched: 6. In germline, CDR1 is SGHVS, CDR2 FQNEAQ. Here the CDR3 DNA reads TGTGCCAGCAGCTTAGAGGCGGGAGGGCTAACCTACGAGCAGTACTTC. This codes for CASSLEAGGLTYEQYF.

This clonotype was seen repeatedly, ten times or more. V is TRBV2 and J is TRBJ2-1; 13 bases map to TRBD2. V dropped 6 bases and J dropped 7; count of bases not matched to a gene: 3. The CDR3 length is 14 residues. CDR1 SNHLY and CDR2 FYNNEI come from the germline V gene. This CDR3 is CASRGLAGLNEQFF. In DNA form, the CDR3 reads TGTGCCAGCAGGGGACTAGCGGGGCTAAATGAGCAGTTCTTC.

The rearrangement uses TRBV4-3 and TRBJ2-3; 8 positions agree with TRBD1. The CDR3 is made up of 16 amino acids. The trim removed 1 base at V and 4 bases at J, leaving 7 bases unmatched. Per the germline V gene, CDR1 is LGHNA and CDR2 is YSLEER. CDR3 residues: CASSQVSGQGSDTQYF. DNA of the CDR3: TGCGCCAGCAGCCAAGTTTCCGGACAGGGTTCAGATACGCAGTATTTT.

CDR3 sequence (DNA): TGTGCCAGCAGCTTAAACTACAGGGCTAGCTACACCTTC. This translates into CASSLNYRASYTF. This chain connects TRBV7-8 to TRBJ1-2; perhaps TRBD1 as D (6 bases). Looked up from germline, CDR1 is SGHVS and CDR2 is FQNEAQ. V gave up 2 bases and J gave up 9 bases, with 13 bases separating them. The CDR3 is 13 residues long.

J is TRBJ1-2 and V is TRBV20-1; 7 positions agree with TRBD1. The J segment lost 3 bases and the V segment lost 2 bases, leaving 9 bases of the junction unmatched. Germline V CDR1 and CDR2: DFQATT, SNEGSKA (reference sequence). This CDR3 is built from 15 residues. The DNA of the CDR3 is TGCAGTGCTAGAAGGGGGCAGGGGATAGACTATGGCTACACCTTC. Its translation is CSARRGQGIDYGYTF.

V is TRBV10-3 and J is TRBJ1-6; 7 positions match TRBD1. After removal of 11 bases from V and 7 bases from J, the junction contained 8 bases not matched to a gene. The CDR3 is 13 residues long. The V gene's germline CDR1 is ENHRY and CDR2 SYGVKD. CDR3 bases: TGTGCCGCCAAGGGACAGTTGAATTCACCCCTCCACTTT. Translating it yields CAAKGQLNSPLHF.

This sequence joins TRBV6-5 and TRBJ1-2; possibly TRBD1 for D (5 bases). Trimming pared 4 bases from V and 8 bases from J, leaving 14 bases between. Germline CDR1 reads MNHEY; CDR2 reads SVGAGI. CDR3 size: 13 residues. DNA for the CDR3: TGTGCCAGCAGTTCAGGGCCTGTGGAGGGCTACACCTTC. It is translated as CASSSGPVEGYTF.